A single sample gave rise to the 9 T cell receptor beta chains below, sequenced in a study of response to subunit inactivated influenza vaccine. Each CDR3 protein gets one entry after TCRdb re-called the RT-PCR reads with MiXCR. The sample lists about 620,000 distinct CDR3 sequences, around 10% occurring once. This sample also appeared in a second study, on T cells expressing NK-cell markers. In that study: With UMIs, 5'RACE template switching was used to make TCR beta cDNA.

The sample consisted of PBMCs from blood, taken on the day of vaccination. All receptors derive from a man between 50 and 59 years old who received an inactivated influenza vaccine.

This clonotype was detected a few times. The V call is TRBV10-3, the J call TRBJ1-5; D is unresolved. This CDR3 has 13 amino acids. Deletions cut 10 bases from V and 0 bases from J, with 10 bases between. Germline CDR1 is ENHRY and CDR2 is SYGVKD. The CDR3 loop reads CATVGDSNQPQHF. The CDR3 nucleotides read TGTGCCACCGTTGGCGATAGCAATCAGCCCCAGCATTTT.

The V and J genes are TRBV7-9 and TRBJ1-1; no clear D. V shed 8 bases and J shed 0 bases, with 7 bases lying between them. The CDR3 extends over 12 amino acids. Germline-derived CDR1 and CDR2 are SEHNR and FQNEAQ (reference sequence). DNA for the CDR3: TGTGCCAGCTGGCCGATGAACACTGAAGCTTTCTTT. The encoded protein is CASWPMNTEAFF. Together with reference TRBV7-9 and TRBJ1-1, the CDR3 gives the full variable domain: DTGVSQNPRHKITKRGQNVTFRCDPISEHNRLYWYRQTLGQGPEFLTYFQNEAQLEKSRLLSDRFSAERPKGSFSTLEIQRTEQGDSAMYLCASWPMNTEAFFGQGTRLTVV.

Comments on this clonotype: Sequence at one end of the junction differs from germline and may be a read error. This chain links TRBV7-7 with TRBJ2-5; TRBD1 might be the D (6 bases). Germline CDR1 reads SSHAT; CDR2 reads FNYEAQ (reference sequence). This CDR3 has 15 residues. The CDR3: CASSLLDSGWETQYF. The CDR3 bases are TGTGCTAGCAGCTTATTGGACAGTGGTTGGGAGACCCAGTACTTC.

The CDR3 region is CASSQGFLAGGADTQYF. As DNA, the CDR3 is TGCGCCAGCAGCCAAGGGTTTCTAGCGGGGGGGGCAGATACGCAGTATTTT. J is TRBJ2-3 and V is TRBV4-1; 12 nucleotides align to TRBD2. The CDR3 is 17 residues long. Germline V lookup: CDR1 MGHRA, CDR2 YSYEKL. V trimming: 1 base; J trimming: 4 bases; junction bases outside the gene matches: 6.

This clonotype showed up many times. V usage is TRBV3-1 and J usage is TRBJ2-1, with a tentative D call TRBD2 (5 bases). The CDR3 is 17 amino acids. The germline V gene encodes CDR1 LGHDT and CDR2 YNNKEL (reference sequence). The V gene lost 0 bases and the J gene lost 7 bases, with 19 bases spanning the gap. In DNA form, the CDR3 reads TGTGCCAGCAGCCAAGAGCTAAGAGGGCCTTCGAGTAATGAGCAGTTCTTC. It encodes CASSQELRGPSSNEQFF.

This clonotype has more than one count but fewer than ten. The chain is built from TRBV18 and TRBJ1-1, with D unclear. Germline values: CDR1 KGHSH, CDR2 LQKENI. This CDR3 has 15 amino acids. V dropped 6 bases and J dropped 1 base, with 15 bases sitting between them. DNA for the CDR3: TGTGCCAGCTCCACAACACCGCCAGGGAACACTGAAGCTTTCTTT. As protein: CASSTTPPGNTEAFF.

The table lists this clonotype with a few counts. The chain has TRBV4-2 and TRBJ2-1; either TRBD1 or TRBD2 may supply D (5 bases each). This CDR3 has 16 amino acids. V was trimmed by 1 base and J by 2 bases, leaving 12 bases between them. The germline CDR1 and CDR2 sequences are LGHNA and YNFKEQ. CDR3 residues: CASSQAGRDPYNEQFF. The CDR3 nucleotides read TGTGCCAGCAGCCAAGCTGGCAGGGACCCCTACAATGAGCAGTTCTTC.

This sequence joins TRBV7-9 and TRBJ2-2, with unresolved D. This CDR3 has 10 amino acids. In germline, CDR1 is SEHNR, CDR2 FQNEAQ (reference sequence). Trimming cost V 0 bases and J 14 bases, with 4 bases left between them. CDR3 in amino acids: CASSLAPLFF. The CDR3, as DNA: TGTGCCAGCAGCTTAGCTCCACTGTTTTTT.

CDR3 in amino acids: CAWTPGQDPLTNEKLFF. Here the CDR3 DNA reads TGTGCCTGGACCCCGGGGCAGGATCCCCTAACTAATGAAAAACTGTTTTTT. The J gene is TRBJ1-4, the V gene TRBV30, with D possibly TRBD1 on 5 matching bases. Trimming removed 4 bases from V and 1 base from J, with 19 bases in between. Germline V lookup: CDR1 GTSNPN, CDR2 SVGIG (reference sequence). CDR3 length: 17 amino acids.